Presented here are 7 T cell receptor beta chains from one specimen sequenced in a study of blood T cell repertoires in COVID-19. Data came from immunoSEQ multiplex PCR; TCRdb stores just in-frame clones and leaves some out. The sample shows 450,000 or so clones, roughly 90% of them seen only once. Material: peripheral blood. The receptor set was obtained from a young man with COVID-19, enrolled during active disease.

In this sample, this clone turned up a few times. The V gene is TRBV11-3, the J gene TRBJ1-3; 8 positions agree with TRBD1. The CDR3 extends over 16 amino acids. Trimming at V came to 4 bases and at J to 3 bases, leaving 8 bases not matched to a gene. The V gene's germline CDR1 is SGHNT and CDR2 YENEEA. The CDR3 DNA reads TGTGCCAGCAGCTGGGACGGCAGGGGGCTTGGAAACACCATATATTTT. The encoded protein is CASSWDGRGLGNTIYF.

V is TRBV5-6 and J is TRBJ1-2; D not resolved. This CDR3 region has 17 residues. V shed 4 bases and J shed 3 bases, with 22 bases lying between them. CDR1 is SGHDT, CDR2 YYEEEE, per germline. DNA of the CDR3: TGTGCCAGCAGCGCGTTCTCTACTTGGTCCCCGGACTATGGCTACACCTTC. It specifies CASSAFSTWSPDYGYTF. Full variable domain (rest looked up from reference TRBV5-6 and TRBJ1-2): DAGVTQSPTHLIKTRGQQVTLRCSPKSGHDTVSWYQQALGQGPQFIFQYYEEEERQRGNFPDRFSGHQFPNYSSELNVNALLLGDSALYLCASSAFSTWSPDYGYTFGSGTRLTVV.

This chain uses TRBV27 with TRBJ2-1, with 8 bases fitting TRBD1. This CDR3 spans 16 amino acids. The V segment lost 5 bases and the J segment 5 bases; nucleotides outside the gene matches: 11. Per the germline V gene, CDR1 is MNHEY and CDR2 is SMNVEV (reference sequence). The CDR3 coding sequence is TGTGCCAGCAGTCCCTTTTGGGACAGGTTAAACAATGAGCAGTTCTTC. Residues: CASSPFWDRLNNEQFF.

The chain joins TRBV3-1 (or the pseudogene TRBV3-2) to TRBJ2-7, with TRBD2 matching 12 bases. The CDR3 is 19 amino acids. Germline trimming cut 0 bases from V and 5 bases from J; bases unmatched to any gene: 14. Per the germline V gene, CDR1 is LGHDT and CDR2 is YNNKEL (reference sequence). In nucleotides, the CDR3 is TGTGCCAGCAGCCAAGAAGGCCTAGCGGGAGGGCAGACCCGGAACGAGCAGTACTTC. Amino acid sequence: CASSQEGLAGGQTRNEQYF.

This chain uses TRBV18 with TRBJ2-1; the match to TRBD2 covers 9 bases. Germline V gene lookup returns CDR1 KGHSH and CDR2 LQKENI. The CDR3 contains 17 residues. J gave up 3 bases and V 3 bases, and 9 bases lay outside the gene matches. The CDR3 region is CASSPLIAGEVYNEQFF. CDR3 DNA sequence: TGTGCCAGCTCACCGTTAATAGCGGGAGAGGTCTACAATGAGCAGTTCTTC.

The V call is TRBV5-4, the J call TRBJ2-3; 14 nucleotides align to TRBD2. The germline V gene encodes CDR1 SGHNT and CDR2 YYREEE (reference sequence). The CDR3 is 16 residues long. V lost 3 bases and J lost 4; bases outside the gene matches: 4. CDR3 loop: CASSSGLAGASDTQYF. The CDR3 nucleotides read TGTGCCAGCAGCTCGGGACTAGCGGGAGCCTCAGATACGCAGTATTTT.

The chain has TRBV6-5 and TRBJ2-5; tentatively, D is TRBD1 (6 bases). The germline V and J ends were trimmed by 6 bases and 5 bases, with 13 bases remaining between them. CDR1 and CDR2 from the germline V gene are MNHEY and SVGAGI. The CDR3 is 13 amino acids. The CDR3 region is CASRLYRAETQYF. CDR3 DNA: TGTGCCAGCAGATTATACAGGGCTGAGACCCAGTACTTC.